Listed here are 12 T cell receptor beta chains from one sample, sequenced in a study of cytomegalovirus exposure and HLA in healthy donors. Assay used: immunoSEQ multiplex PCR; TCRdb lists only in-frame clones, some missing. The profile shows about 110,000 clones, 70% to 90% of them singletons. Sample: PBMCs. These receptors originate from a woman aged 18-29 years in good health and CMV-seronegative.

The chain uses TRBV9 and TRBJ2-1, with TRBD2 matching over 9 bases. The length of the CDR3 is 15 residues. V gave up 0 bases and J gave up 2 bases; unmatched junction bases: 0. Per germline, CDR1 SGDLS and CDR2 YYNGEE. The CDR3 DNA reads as TGTGCCAGCAGCGTAGGCGGGGGGGCCTACAATGAGCAGTTCTTC. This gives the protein CASSVGGGAYNEQFF.

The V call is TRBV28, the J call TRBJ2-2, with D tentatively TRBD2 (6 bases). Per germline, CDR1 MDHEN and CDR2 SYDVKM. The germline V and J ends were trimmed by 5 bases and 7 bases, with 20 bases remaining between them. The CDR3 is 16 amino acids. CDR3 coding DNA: TGTGCCAGCAGTGATATTAGCGGCGGGGCTGTCGGGGAGCTGTTTTTT. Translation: CASSDISGGAVGELFF.

The CDR3 nucleotides are TGTGCCAGCAGTGGGGGACTCCTGGTTTTTGACTACACCTTC. It is translated as CASSGGLLVFDYTF. The genes are TRBV28 and TRBJ1-2, with D perhaps matching TRBD1 (5 bases). The germline CDR1 and CDR2 sequences are MDHEN and SYDVKM. The CDR3 is 14 amino acids. Trimming pared 5 bases from V and 10 bases from J, leaving 20 bases between.

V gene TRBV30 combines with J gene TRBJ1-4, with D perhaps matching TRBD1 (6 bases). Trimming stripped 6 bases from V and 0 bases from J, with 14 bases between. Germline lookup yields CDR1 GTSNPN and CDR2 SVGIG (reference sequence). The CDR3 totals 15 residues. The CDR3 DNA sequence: TGTGCCTGCCAAGCAGGGGCAGCAACTAATGAAAAACTGTTTTTT. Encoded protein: CACQAGAATNEKLFF.

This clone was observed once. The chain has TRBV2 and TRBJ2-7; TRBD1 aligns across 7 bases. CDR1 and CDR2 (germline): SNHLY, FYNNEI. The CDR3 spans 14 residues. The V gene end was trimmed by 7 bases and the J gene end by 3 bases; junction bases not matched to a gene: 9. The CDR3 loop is CASKLTGNRYEQYF. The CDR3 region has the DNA TGTGCCAGCAAATTGACAGGGAACCGCTACGAGCAGTACTTC.

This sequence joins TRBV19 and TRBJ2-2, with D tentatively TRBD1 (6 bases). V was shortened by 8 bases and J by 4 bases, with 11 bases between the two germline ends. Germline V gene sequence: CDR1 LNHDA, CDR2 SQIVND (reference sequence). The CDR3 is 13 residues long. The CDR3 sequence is CASDDRPTGELFF. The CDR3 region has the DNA TGTGCCAGTGATGACAGGCCCACCGGGGAGCTGTTTTTT. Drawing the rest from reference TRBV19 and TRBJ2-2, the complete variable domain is DGGITQSPKYLFRKEGQNVTLSCEQNLNHDAMYWYRQDPGQGLRLIYYSQIVNDFQKGDIAEGYSVSREKKESFPLTVTSAQKNPTAFYLCASDDRPTGELFFGEGSRLTVL.

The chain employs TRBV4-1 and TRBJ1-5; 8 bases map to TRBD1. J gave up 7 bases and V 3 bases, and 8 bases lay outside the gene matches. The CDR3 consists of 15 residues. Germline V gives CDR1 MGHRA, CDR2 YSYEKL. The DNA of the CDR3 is TGCGCCAGCAGCCAGCCGGACAGGGCCAAGCAGCCCCAGCATTTT. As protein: CASSQPDRAKQPQHF.

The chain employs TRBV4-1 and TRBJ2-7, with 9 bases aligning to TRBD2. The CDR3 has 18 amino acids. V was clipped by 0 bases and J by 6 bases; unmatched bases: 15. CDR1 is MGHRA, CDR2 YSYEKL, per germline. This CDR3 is CASSQETARWRGGSEQYF. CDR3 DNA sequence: TGCGCCAGCAGCCAAGAAACGGCCCGATGGCGGGGGGGCTCCGAGCAGTACTTC.

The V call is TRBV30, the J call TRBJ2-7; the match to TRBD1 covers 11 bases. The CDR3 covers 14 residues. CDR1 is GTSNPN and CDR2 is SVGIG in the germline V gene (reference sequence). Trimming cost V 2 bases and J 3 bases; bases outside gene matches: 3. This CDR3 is CAWSTGQGVYEQYF. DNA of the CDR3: TGTGCCTGGAGTACGGGACAGGGGGTCTACGAGCAGTACTTC.

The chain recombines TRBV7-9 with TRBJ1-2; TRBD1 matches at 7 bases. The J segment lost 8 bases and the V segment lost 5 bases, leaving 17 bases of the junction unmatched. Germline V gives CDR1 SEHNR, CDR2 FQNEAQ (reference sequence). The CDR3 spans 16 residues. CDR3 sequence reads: CASSHPLETGTEGYTF. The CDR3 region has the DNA TGTGCCAGCAGCCACCCCCTCGAGACAGGGACGGAGGGCTACACCTTC.

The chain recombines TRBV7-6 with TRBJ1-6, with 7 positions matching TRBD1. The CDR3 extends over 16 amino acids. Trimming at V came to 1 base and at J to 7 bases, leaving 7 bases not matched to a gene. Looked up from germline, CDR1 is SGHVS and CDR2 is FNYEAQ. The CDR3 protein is CASSLGGGQDNSPLHF. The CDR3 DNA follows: TGTGCCAGCAGCTTAGGTGGAGGACAGGACAATTCACCCCTCCACTTT. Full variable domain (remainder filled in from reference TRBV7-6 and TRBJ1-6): GAGVSQSPRYKVTKRGQDVALRCDPISGHVSLYWYRQALGQGPEFLTYFNYEAQQDKSGLPNDRFSAERPEGSISTLTIQRTEQRDSAMYRCASSLGGGQDNSPLHFGNGTRLTVT.

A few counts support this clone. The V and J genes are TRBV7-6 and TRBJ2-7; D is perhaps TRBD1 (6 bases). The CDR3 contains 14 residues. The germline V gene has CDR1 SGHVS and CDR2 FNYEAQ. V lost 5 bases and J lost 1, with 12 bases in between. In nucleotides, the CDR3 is TGTGCCAGCAGCCAACAGACAGGTTCCTACGAGCAGTACTTC. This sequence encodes CASSQQTGSYEQYF.